These 13 T cell receptor beta chains were sequenced from one sample in a study of T cell responses to AZD1222 COVID-19 vaccine. Profiled with immunoSEQ multiplex PCR; TCRdb holds only in-frame clones, not every one. Seen here are around 170,000 clones, just over 90% observed once, and the top ten hold more than 0.75%. The material sequenced was peripheral blood, taken on day 0 of AZD1222 vaccination. The receptors originated from an adult in good health.

With respect to this clone: Other DNA sequences in the sample encode the same CDR3. V usage is TRBV9 and J usage is TRBJ2-7; D perhaps matches TRBD1 (5 bases). The CDR3 is 14 amino acids. Per germline, CDR1 SGDLS and CDR2 YYNGEE. V gave up 0 bases and J gave up 1 base, with 8 bases separating them. The CDR3 is CASSVGGDSYEQYF. CDR3 DNA: TGTGCCAGCAGCGTAGGGGGCGATTCCTACGAGCAGTACTTC.

The gene calls are TRBV7-3 and TRBJ1-1; 8 nucleotides line up with TRBD1. With V trimmed by 1 base and J by 0 bases, 19 bases remained unmatched. Germline loops: CDR1 SGHTA, CDR2 FQGTGA. The CDR3 length is 21 residues. The CDR3 nucleotides read TGTGCCAGCAGCTTAAGCTGGTTGGGACAGGATATTGAGAGAATGAACACTGAAGCTTTCTTT. This translates into CASSLSWLGQDIERMNTEAFF.

The CDR3 DNA is TGTGCCAGCAGCGGTAATATGGGCGCCGAAAAACTGTTTTTT. It translates to CASSGNMGAEKLFF. V gene TRBV9 combines with J gene TRBJ1-4; D not resolved. V was clipped by 3 bases and J by 8 bases, with 14 bases between them. This CDR3 spans 14 amino acids. Germline V gene data show CDR1 as SGDLS and CDR2 as YYNGEE. The whole variable domain, filled in from reference TRBV9 and TRBJ1-4, reads DSGVTQTPKHLITATGQRVTLRCSPRSGDLSVYWYQQSLDQGLQFLIQYYNGEERAKGNILERFSAQQFPDLHSELNLSSLELGDSALYFCASSGNMGAEKLFFGSGTQLSVL.

The CDR3 protein is CASSFSQGKETQYF. The CDR3 region has the DNA TGCGCCAGCAGCTTCAGTCAGGGGAAAGAGACCCAGTACTTC. This chain joins TRBV5-1 and TRBJ2-5; weak D call: TRBD1 (6 bases). The V and J ends lost 2 bases and 3 bases respectively, with 11 bases between them. The CDR3 is 14 amino acids. CDR1 and CDR2 from the germline V gene are SGHRS and YFSETQ.

A few counts support this clone. J is TRBJ2-5 and V is TRBV7-3; 10 bases are shared with TRBD1. Losses at the gene ends were 5 bases for V and 2 bases for J; bases not matched to a gene: 5. The germline CDR1 and CDR2 sequences are SGHTA and FQGTGA. This CDR3 is built from 15 residues. The CDR3 nucleotides are TGTGCCAGCAGCCAAGGGACAGGGGTACAAGAGACCCAGTACTTC. Amino acids: CASSQGTGVQETQYF.

This chain uses TRBV12-5 with TRBJ1-1; D uncertain. The CDR3 covers 13 residues. Germline V gives CDR1 LGHNT, CDR2 FRNRAP. V was pared by 1 base and J by 11 bases, with 14 bases between. The CDR3 DNA reads as TGTGCTAGTGGTTTGGCACCGGGGATTTGGGCTTTCTTT. It translates to CASGLAPGIWAFF.

As to this clone: This sample also contains other DNA sequences that code for the same CDR3. The DNA for the CDR3 is TGTGCCAGCTCACCGGGGGGCCGCGAGACCCAGTACTTC. Translation: CASSPGGRETQYF. The chain is built from TRBV18 and TRBJ2-5; D tentatively fits TRBD1 or TRBD2 (6 bases each). V was cut by 3 bases and J by 5 bases, with 10 bases left in between. Germline assignment: CDR1 KGHSH and CDR2 LQKENI. The CDR3 length is 13 residues. The entire variable domain, with the rest obtained from reference TRBV18 and TRBJ2-5, is as follows: NAGVMQNPRHLVRRRGQEARLRCSPMKGHSHVYWYRQLPEEGLKFMVYLQKENIIDESGMPKERFSAEFPKEGPSILRIQQVVRGDSAAYFCASSPGGRETQYFGPGTRLLVL.

The rearrangement links TRBV4-2 to TRBJ1-1; tentatively, D is TRBD1 (6 bases). V was clipped by 3 bases and J by 5 bases, with 13 bases between them. Germline V gene lookup returns CDR1 LGHNA and CDR2 YNFKEQ. The CDR3 covers 14 residues. CDR3 in amino acids: CASSHENRGTEAFF. CDR3 coding DNA: TGTGCCAGCAGCCACGAGAATAGGGGGACTGAAGCTTTCTTT.

The rearrangement joins TRBV4-3 to TRBJ2-7; D unclear. The CDR3 runs to 15 residues. Germline V CDR1 and CDR2: LGHNA, YSLEER. Trimming removed 0 bases at V and 4 bases at J, with 13 bases between. The CDR3 loop reads CASSQEGRGQYEQYF. The DNA of the CDR3 is TGCGCCAGCAGCCAAGAAGGTCGTGGGCAATACGAGCAGTACTTC.

The gene calls are TRBV7-2 and TRBJ1-1; D gene ambiguous. From germline, CDR1 is SGHTA and CDR2 FQGNSA. The V end was cut by 3 bases, the J end by 0 bases, with 5 bases between. The CDR3 is made up of 13 amino acids. The CDR3 nucleotides are TGTGCCAGCAGCTTCTCGGTGAACACTGAAGCTTTCTTT. It yields the protein CASSFSVNTEAFF.

The chain recombines TRBV6-5 with TRBJ1-5, with a tentative D call TRBD1 (5 bases). V was clipped by 2 bases and J by 7 bases, with 12 bases between them. The CDR3 has 14 residues. Germline V gene data show CDR1 as MNHEY and CDR2 as SVGAGI. The CDR3 loop is CASSYRGEGQPQHF. Here the CDR3 DNA reads TGTGCCAGCAGTTACCGGGGGGAAGGGCAGCCCCAGCATTTT.

The rearrangement links TRBV7-3 to TRBJ2-5, with 9 bases aligning to TRBD2. CDR3 size: 16 residues. The germline V gene has CDR1 SGHTA and CDR2 FQGTGA. V was clipped by 0 bases and J by 5 bases; unmatched bases: 7. The CDR3 DNA reads TGTGCCAGCAGCTTAACAGTGGCGGGAGGGGTCGAGACCCAGTACTTC. As protein: CASSLTVAGGVETQYF.

The V call is TRBV7-6, the J call TRBJ2-1, with D perhaps being TRBD1 or TRBD2 (5 bases each). V dropped 8 bases and J dropped 0 bases, with 20 bases sitting between them. CDR3 length equals 17 residues. CDR1 and CDR2 (germline): SGHVS, FNYEAQ. The CDR3 DNA follows: TGTGCCAGCGAAGGATTGGACGGGGCTGACTCCTACAATGAGCAGTTCTTC. Translation gives CASEGLDGADSYNEQFF.